Presented here are 7 T cell receptor beta chains from one specimen sequenced in a study of Ad26.COV2.S vaccination and SARS-CoV-2 variants. Repertoires were generated with immunoSEQ multiplex PCR, while TCRdb's copy carries only in-frame clones and drops some. The sample includes about 480,000 clones, 87% of them seen just once. Treatment meaning: 15 to 20 received Ad26.COV2.S at low or high dose, single or two shots; roughly 5 received placebo; per-sample allocation not given. Repertoires come from day 63 after the first vaccine or placebo injection. The sequences come from peripheral blood, collected in a trial of Ad26.COV2.S vaccine versus placebo. All receptors derive from a person between 18 and 60 years old who received the Ad26.COV2.S COVID-19 vaccine or a placebo.

The chain recombines TRBV7-9 with TRBJ2-7; 7 nucleotides match TRBD1. The CDR3 length is 15 residues. The junction had 9 bases not matched to a gene; V was cut back by 5 bases and J by 2 bases. CDR1 is SEHNR, CDR2 FQNEAQ, per germline (reference sequence). The CDR3 sequence: CASSPRDRGAYEQYF. In DNA, the CDR3 is TGTGCCAGCAGCCCCCGGGACAGAGGTGCCTACGAGCAGTACTTC.

V is TRBV19 and J is TRBJ1-5, with a possible D match to TRBD1 (5 bases). CDR1 is LNHDA, CDR2 SQIVND, per germline (reference sequence). The CDR3 is made up of 14 amino acids. Between the trimmed V and J ends, which lost 3 bases and 10 bases, there was a span of 16 bases. The chain's CDR3 is CASSIIGDFDPQHF. In DNA, the CDR3 is TGTGCCAGTAGTATCATAGGGGATTTTGACCCCCAGCATTTT.

The chain combines TRBV19 with TRBJ1-5, with TRBD1 matching over 10 bases. Germline V gene data show CDR1 as LNHDA and CDR2 as SQIVND (reference sequence). V gave up 6 bases and J gave up 0 bases; unmatched junction bases: 5. CDR3 length equals 16 residues. The CDR3 loop reads CASRTGGRDSNQPQHF. The CDR3 nucleotides read TGTGCCAGTAGGACAGGGGGCAGGGATAGCAATCAGCCCCAGCATTTT.

This clone has a handful of counts. V is TRBV5-4 and J is TRBJ2-7; the D is unclear. Germline CDR1 SGHNT, CDR2 YYREEE (reference sequence). V gave up 1 base and J gave up 4 bases, with 15 bases separating them. This CDR3 spans 15 amino acids. The CDR3 sequence is CASSLWGQILYEQYF. The CDR3 coding sequence is TGTGCCAGCAGCTTGTGGGGTCAGATACTATACGAGCAGTACTTC.

This chain uses TRBV14 with TRBJ1-6, with D perhaps TRBD1 (5 bases). Germline V gene data show CDR1 as SGHDN and CDR2 as FVKESK. The V gene lost 4 bases and the J gene lost 9 bases, with 10 bases spanning the gap. The CDR3 is 13 residues long. CDR3: CASSLGHGSPLHF. Here the CDR3 DNA reads TGTGCCAGCAGCCTCGGACACGGTTCACCCCTCCACTTT.

A word on this clone: The same CDR3 is also encoded by other DNA sequences in this sample. The V call is TRBV10-3, the J call TRBJ1-3; possible D gene TRBD1, 5 bases. This CDR3 region has 13 residues. V lost 4 bases to trimming and J lost 1 base, with 5 bases between them. Germline-derived CDR1 and CDR2 are ENHRY and SYGVKD. The CDR3 DNA sequence: TGTGCCATCAGTGGACAGTCTGGAAACACCATATATTTT. The encoded protein is CAISGQSGNTIYF.

Only one count was recorded for this clone. The chain carries TRBV30 and TRBJ2-3; 8 bases line up with TRBD2. The ends lost 8 bases at V and 7 bases at J; junction bases unmatched: 5. In germline, CDR1 is GTSNPN, CDR2 SVGIG (reference sequence). CDR3 length: 11 residues. The CDR3 loop reads CAREGLYTQYF. The CDR3, as DNA: TGTGCCCGGGAGGGCCTCTATACGCAGTATTTT.